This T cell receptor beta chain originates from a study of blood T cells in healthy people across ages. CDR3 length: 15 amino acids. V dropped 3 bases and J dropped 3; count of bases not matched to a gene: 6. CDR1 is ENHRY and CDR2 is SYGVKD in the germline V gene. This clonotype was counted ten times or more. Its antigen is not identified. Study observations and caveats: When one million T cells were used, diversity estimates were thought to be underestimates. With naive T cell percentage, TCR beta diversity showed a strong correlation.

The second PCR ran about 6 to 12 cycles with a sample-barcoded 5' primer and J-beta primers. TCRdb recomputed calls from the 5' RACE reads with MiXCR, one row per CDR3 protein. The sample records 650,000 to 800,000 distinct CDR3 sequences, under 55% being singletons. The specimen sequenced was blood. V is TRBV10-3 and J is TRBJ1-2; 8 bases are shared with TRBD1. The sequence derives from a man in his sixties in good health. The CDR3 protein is CAISETQGGHYGYTF. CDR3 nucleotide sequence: TGTGCCATCAGTGAAACACAGGGGGGCCACTATGGCTACACCTTC.